The subject of this entry is one T cell receptor (beta chain). In this sample, this clonotype turned up many times. Its antigen is still unknown. Base-call qualities are not available, and no considerably larger clone is one nucleotide away. Preparation of the library involved multiplex PCR. Sequencing was performed on an Illumina HiSeq 4000. TCR beta libraries were built with iRepertoire HTBI primers and Arm-PCR amplification of CDR3 regions. Before sequencing, the PCR products went through gel purification. The study's processing was this. Gene usage analysis of CDR3 amino acid clonotypes used the approximately 56 TRBV and about 14 TRBJ segments found across samples. COPE and FqMerger were used to merge filtered high-quality paired reads into contigs. BLAST was used to align contigs to the IMGT TRBV, TRBD and TRBJ reference genes, and CDR3 was defined following IMGT. Any clonotype with a frequency above 0.1% was counted as a highly expanded clone. Shannon entropy served as the measure of repertoire diversity, while the Gini coefficient captured V-J evenness. A clonotype was considered public if more than one individual shared it. Using fastp trimming at Q25 and MiXCR clonotype assembly, TCRdb reanalyzed the public sequencing data and kept in-frame beta chains. Merged by CDR3 protein, the rows form single entries marked with the most common genes and DNA. Clone size and V and J calls follow TCRdb, not the original study. This sample has hundreds of thousands of distinct CDR3 sequences in its table, and 15% to 20% of those were observed once. 20% to 25% of the sample is taken by the ten largest.

Per the publication, the time point label means: newly diagnosed GD, antithyroid drugs for less than 3 months. RNA was extracted from PBMCs in TRIzol for both TCR sequencing and RNA sequencing. The diagnosis of Graves' disease was made according to American Thyroid Association guidelines. Patients were recruited from an endocrinology department in Xi'an, China. Each patient gave about 9.1 milliliters of peripheral blood, collected in an EDTA anticoagulant tube. Ficoll Paque Plus density gradient separation was used to isolate PBMCs, and no additional T cell sorting was done. An Agilent 2100 Bioanalyzer and agarose gel were used to assess RNA quality, and a NanoDrop 2000 was used to measure RNA concentration. This specimen belongs to a study of regulatory T cells in long-lasting Graves disease (dated by TCRdb to the early 2020s). Background on the whole study: Newly diagnosed Graves' disease patients had taken antithyroid drugs for less than 3 months. A total of some 35 samples underwent TCR sequencing, from about 13 patients with persistent Graves' disease and 20 patients with newly diagnosed Graves' disease. Persistent Graves' disease patients were compared with newly diagnosed Graves' disease patients by peripheral blood TCR sequencing and RNA sequencing. The study took place in China and was registered as a clinical trial.

The germline V gene (reference sequence) sets CDR1 to GTSNPN and CDR2 to SVGIG. A distance of 11 bases separates the germline ends of V and J, which lose 1 base and 5 bases respectively. Reading from cysteine to phenylalanine, the CDR3 counts 13 amino acids. Only CDR3 DNA is held: 39 bases, read in frame from base 1. What the study reported, not specific to this receptor: Only the TCR beta chain was sequenced and analyzed. More public clonotypes were shared among persistent patients (over 2,500) than among newly diagnosed patients (966). The small sample size was acknowledged by the authors as a limitation that may reduce accuracy. Compared with newly diagnosed patients, patients with persistent Graves' disease had lower TCR Shannon entropy and fewer highly expanded clones, which suggests clonal expansion. Because the primary lesion, thyroid tissue, could not be accessed, the study looked at peripheral blood alone. TRBV28, TRBJ1-2 and TRBJ2-5 were preferentially used in persistent disease, while TRBV20-1 and TRBJ2-1 were favored in newly diagnosed disease.

The same sample was also studied in work on T cells in Graves' hyperthyroidism and ophthalmopathy. In that second paper, the authors write: Stable Graves' hyperthyroidism was defined as no progression to ophthalmopathy during 18 months of follow-up. Hyperthyroidism patients were aged 18 to 65 years and newly diagnosed, with disease duration of less than 2 months. The study excluded patients with uncontrolled infections, other autoimmune diseases, pregnancy or lactation. Diagnoses were established on the basis of clinical symptoms, serum thyroxine and TRAb, thyroid ultrasound, and orbital computed tomography. The TCR CDR3 was subjected to a first round of RT-PCR using the HTBI primer set and the Qiagen OneStep RT-PCR kit. Most expanded thyroid clonotypes (frequency above 0.001) were also found in blood, which suggests that blood repertoires may mirror thyroid immune responses. A model built on a 13 V-J signature distinguished ophthalmopathy from stable hyperthyroidism, reaching 87.88% sensitivity and 81% to 83% specificity in cross-validation and 80%/75% in testing. In validation, the model predicted progression to ophthalmopathy with approximately 70% sensitivity and about 72% specificity, a median of roughly seven months before onset. TCR V-J signatures able to tell the groups apart were searched for in a discovery cohort of around 95 patients, of whom about 40 had Graves' ophthalmopathy and around 58 had stable Graves' hyperthyroidism. Prospective prediction of ophthalmopathy was tested in an independent validation cohort consisting of some 20 hyperthyroidism patients and approximately 16 patients who later progressed to ophthalmopathy. The approximately 98 discovery patients were randomly divided into training and test sets at a 7:3 ratio. In addition, the study compared T-cell repertoires in thyroid tissue and in blood from six Graves' hyperthyroidism patients. After blood sampling, hyperthyroidism patients were treated with methimazole at a starting dose of 30 mg daily, and ophthalmopathy patients were treated with high-dose intravenous methylprednisolone. A second multiplex PCR round built the libraries, followed by size selection and purification. Sequencing of the libraries was done on an Illumina HiSeq2000 using paired-end 100 bp reads. SOAPnuke was used to process the raw data, removing reads that contained adapters or uncalled bases, had a mean Phred below 15, or lacked an exact match to the constant primer or identifier. High-quality paired reads were merged with COPE v1.2.5, and unique nucleotide sequences were defined as clonotypes. MiTCR v1.1 was used to align clonotypes to the IMGT TRBV, TRBD and TRBJ reference segments. Only V-J combinations with frequency above 0.0001, covering 99% to 99.2% of repertoires, were analysed. The TCS score was defined as F50 (clonal expansion) divided by E x V (chaos), with BLOSUM62-based TCRdist calculated between CDR3 peptides within each V-J. Welch's t-statistics and random forest reduced 450 to 600 V-J features to around 14, which were used in a naive Bayes classifier (R e1071). Sample size was not statistically predetermined, and investigators were not blinded to group allocation. The paper reports TCR Vbeta CDR3 sequencing of about 140 peripheral blood samples: approximately 41 ophthalmopathy, over 70 hyperthyroidism and around 17 progressor patients.

The chain is made from TRBV30 and TRBJ1-1; a confident D gene designation cannot be given. Sequenced here: peripheral blood mononuclear cells (PBMCs), sampled at new diagnosis, from a patient treated with antithyroid drugs. The source of this sequence is a woman between 40 and 65 years old with Graves disease. Donor details come from another sample of the same person, matched by shared clones. The CDR3 region: CAWSADLGTEAFF. The DNA sequence follows: TGTGCCTGGAGTGCCGACCTGGGGACTGAAGCTTTCTTT.